This T cell receptor (beta chain) emerged from a study of early T cells in non-severe SARS-CoV-2 infection (dated by TCRdb to about 2021). Looking at the study overall: TCR sequencing used bulk RNA from unsorted whole blood, so alpha and beta chains could not be paired. Findings and caveats that apply to the study as a whole: Matching against VDJdb was skewed toward anti-spike CD8 responses, likely underestimated virus-specific expansions, and missed private and CD4 specificities.

There are 14 amino acids in the CDR3, from cysteine to phenylalanine inclusive. Here the CDR3 DNA is all that survives: 42 bases in frame from base 1. Clipping removes 4 bases from V and 6 bases from J, with 5 as the unmatched junction base count. The germline V gene yields KGHDR for CDR1 and SFDVKD for CDR2. Set within a cohort of healthcare workers in London, UK, this nested case-control study involved weekly PCR testing of nasopharyngeal swabs along with blood sampling. Between 23 and 31 March 2020, the week of the UK lockdown, healthcare workers were enrolled and then followed up weekly for as long as 16 weeks. At least ten counts were recorded for this clonotype. It lacks a known antigen. No base quality information exists; no much larger clone differs at one position. Library prep was done by 5' RACE. Sequencing was performed on a NextSeq 500. In the TCR library protocol, unique molecular identifiers were attached to individual cDNA molecules to correct for PCR bias and sequencing error. TCR alpha and beta chains were both sequenced, and the abundances of alpha and beta sequences in each sample were closely correlated with each other. Turning to the authors' computational methods: Decombinator V4 was used to annotate the V gene, J gene and CDR3 of the TCR sequences. TCRs were defined as expanded if a significant change between any two time points was detected under a Poisson model with p below 0.0001. TCR abundances were normalised to the total number of TCRs sequenced in each sample and reported as counts per million. MAIT TCRs were defined by TRAV1-2 paired with TRAJ12, TRAJ20 or TRAJ33, and iNKT TCRs by TRAV10 paired with TRAJ18. A search of VDJdb, accessed on 1 November 2021, was run for TCRs annotated to CMV, EBV and SARS-CoV-2, with TCRs annotated for multiple antigens excluded. The public reads were reanalyzed by TCRdb: fastp trimming at Q25, MiXCR alignment, in-frame beta chains only. Entries are consolidated by CDR3 protein sequence, retaining the most common genes and DNA. TCRdb, rather than the study authors, made the V and J calls. The sample data list more than 60,000 distinct CDR3 sequences, and more than 10% of these were observed just once. The ten biggest clones cover roughly 1.2% of the sample.

This receptor was identified in an adult who was a healthcare worker with PCR-confirmed SARS-CoV-2 infection or an uninfected control (not recorded which). The donor label of this sample is uncertain. The sequence links TRBV24-1 to TRBJ1-2, with TRBD1 matching 9 junction bases. The sequencing here drew on whole blood, taken at baseline. The CDR3 here reads CATSETGGFDGYTF. The base sequence is TGTGCCACCAGTGAAACAGGGGGCTTCGATGGCTACACCTTC.